This paragraph reports one T cell receptor (beta chain). Its target is not known. Using its own MiXCR run on the 5' RACE reads, TCRdb lists one record per CDR3 protein. The sample records about 39,000 distinct CDR3 sequences, 2.5% to 3.5% being singletons. CDR3 length: 17 amino acids. With 0 bases removed from V and 7 bases from J, the gap between germline ends came to 20 bases. Germline CDR1 reads SGDLS; CDR2 reads YYNGEE. The data were taken from a study of CD8 T cells in ankylosing spondylitis. The study's findings and limits: Disease-linked clones bore a CD8+ phenotype and were relatively rare in peripheral blood. Ankylosing spondylitis blood appeared to carry a characteristic TCR beta motif of 7 or 8 highly homologous variants.

This rearrangement joins TRBV9 to TRBJ2-1; D may be TRBD2 (6 bases). This clonotype was obtained from a male donor with ankylosing spondylitis or in good health (not recorded which). The specimen was blood, either unsorted or a sorted T cell fraction (not recorded which). The CDR3 reads CASSVAMGGRGPNEQFF. The DNA of the CDR3 is TGTGCCAGCAGCGTAGCTATGGGAGGCCGAGGACCTAATGAGCAGTTCTTC.